The 16 T cell receptor beta chains reported below all come from one sample, sequenced in a study of B cell selection in AIRE deficiency. TCRdb's table, derived via immunoSEQ multiplex PCR, lists solely in-frame clones and lacks some. The sample lists fewer than 30,000 clones, roughly 96% occurring once. CD4+CD127+ cells were sorted as the conventional CD4 T cells. The sequenced sample was conventional CD4+ T cells sorted from PBMCs. Source of these receptors: a human donor with AIRE deficiency.

The V call is TRBV2, the J call TRBJ2-1; D may be TRBD2 (5 bases). CDR1 and CDR2 from the germline V gene are SNHLY and FYNNEI. This CDR3 comprises 13 residues. Trimming cost V 5 bases and J 8 bases, with 13 bases left between them. CDR3 in DNA: TGTGCCAGCAGTACTAGTTGGAGCCATGAGCAGTTCTTC. It encodes CASSTSWSHEQFF.

This chain links TRBV6-5 with TRBJ2-7, with D perhaps matching TRBD2 (6 bases). V was shortened by 0 bases and J by 4 bases, with 13 bases between the two germline ends. Germline V gene sequence: CDR1 MNHEY, CDR2 SVGAGI. CDR3 length: 15 amino acids. The CDR3 is CASSYSGRGPYEQYF. The CDR3 DNA follows: TGTGCCAGCAGTTACTCGGGGCGGGGCCCTTACGAGCAGTACTTC.

The chain combines TRBV28 with TRBJ1-6, with 9 bases fitting TRBD1. V dropped 6 bases and J dropped 10; count of bases not matched to a gene: 10. Germline-derived CDR1 and CDR2 are MDHEN and SYDVKM. The CDR3 sequence is 15 residues long. The CDR3 DNA reads as TGTGCCAGCAGCGAGGGGACAGGGAAGCGATCACCCCTCCACTTT. Encoded protein: CASSEGTGKRSPLHF.

V gene TRBV5-4 combines with J gene TRBJ2-1, with TRBD1 identical over 9 bases. The CDR3 is made up of 13 amino acids. The V gene end was trimmed by 5 bases and the J gene end by 8 bases; junction bases not matched to a gene: 5. Germline-derived CDR1 and CDR2 are SGHNT and YYREEE (reference sequence). The CDR3 protein is CASRVTGGDEQFF. The CDR3, as DNA: TGTGCCAGCAGGGTTACAGGGGGCGATGAGCAGTTCTTC.

V and J are TRBV2 and TRBJ1-6; no clear D. Germline-derived CDR1 and CDR2 are SNHLY and FYNNEI. The CDR3 extends over 15 amino acids. Trimming cost V 6 bases and J 6 bases, with 15 bases left between them. The DNA of the CDR3 is TGTGCCAGCAGAGAACAGCCGCTATCTAATTCACCCCTCCACTTT. Its translation is CASREQPLSNSPLHF.

The V call is TRBV6-5, the J call TRBJ1-5; D remains unclear. The CDR3 totals 13 residues. V lost 6 bases and J 2 bases, leaving 8 bases between the germline ends. Germline V CDR1 and CDR2: MNHEY, SVGAGI. The CDR3 region has the DNA TGTGCCAGCAGACTAGAAGGCAATCAGCCCCAGCATTTT. Translating gives CASRLEGNQPQHF.

This sequence joins TRBV4-1 and TRBJ2-1; 13 nucleotides match TRBD2. The CDR3 covers 15 residues. Germline CDR1 reads MGHRA; CDR2 reads YSYEKL. With 0 bases clipped from V and 10 bases from J, the junction kept 3 bases outside the gene matches. The CDR3 DNA reads TGCGCCAGCAGCCAAGATGTGACTAGCGGGGGGGAGCAGTTCTTC. This gives the protein CASSQDVTSGGEQFF.

In this sample, this clone turned up once. The CDR3 region has the DNA TGTGCCAGCAGCTCTAGGACAGGGGGGAATACGCAGTATTTT. This gives the protein CASSSRTGGNTQYF. V and J are TRBV7-9 and TRBJ2-3; 10 nucleotides align to TRBD1. The length of the CDR3 is 14 residues. V shed 4 bases and J 7 bases; nucleotides not matched to a gene: 5. Germline CDR1 SEHNR, CDR2 FQNEAQ (reference sequence).

The rearrangement joins TRBV9 to TRBJ2-7; 8 bases map to TRBD2. The germline gives CDR1 SGDLS, CDR2 YYNGEE. With V trimmed by 0 bases and J by 2 bases, 19 bases remained unmatched. The CDR3 runs 20 residues. DNA of the CDR3: TGTGCCAGCAGCGTAGGCCCCACTAGCGGCACCCTAAATACCCCCTACGAGCAGTACTTC. It is translated as CASSVGPTSGTLNTPYEQYF.

This chain connects TRBV7-2 to TRBJ2-3; maybe TRBD2 (6 bases). Looked up from germline, CDR1 is SGHTA and CDR2 is FQGNSA. V was trimmed by 2 bases and J by 2 bases, leaving 14 bases between them. CDR3 length: 16 amino acids. CDR3 sequence reads: CASSLSGRRTTDTQYF. The CDR3 DNA reads as TGTGCCAGCAGCTTAAGCGGGCGACGAACCACAGATACGCAGTATTTT.

This chain uses TRBV28 with TRBJ2-1, with TRBD2 as a possible D gene (6 bases). Per the germline V gene, CDR1 is MDHEN and CDR2 is SYDVKM. This CDR3 spans 15 amino acids. Trimming took off 0 bases at V and 6 bases at J, with 12 bases between the two ends. The CDR3 region is CASSLWSGVGNEQFF. Here the CDR3 DNA reads TGTGCCAGCAGTTTATGGTCGGGAGTGGGCAATGAGCAGTTCTTC.

In this sample, this clone turned up a few times. The V gene is TRBV10-3, the J gene TRBJ2-3; 9 nucleotides align to TRBD2. Germline V CDR1 and CDR2: ENHRY, SYGVKD. The CDR3 is 14 residues long. V dropped 10 bases and J dropped 1; count of bases not matched to a gene: 6. Here the CDR3 reads CATEGGRGTDTQYF. In DNA form, the CDR3 reads TGTGCCACCGAAGGCGGGAGGGGCACAGATACGCAGTATTTT.

This chain uses TRBV19 with TRBJ2-2; 11 bases are a match to TRBD2. Germline CDR1 reads LNHDA; CDR2 reads SQIVND (reference sequence). The ends lost 7 bases at V and 5 bases at J; junction bases unmatched: 6. This CDR3 region has 15 residues. The CDR3 DNA reads TGTGCCAGTAACCTCCTAGCGGGAGGTACCGGGGAGCTGTTTTTT. It is translated as CASNLLAGGTGELFF.

V is TRBV6-6 and J is TRBJ2-5; possibly TRBD1 or TRBD2 for D (6 bases each). This CDR3 region has 13 residues. Trimming stripped 8 bases from V and 5 bases from J, with 15 bases between. Looked up from germline, CDR1 is MNHNY and CDR2 is SVGAGI (reference sequence). Here the CDR3 reads CASGGLPRETQYF. In nucleotides, the CDR3 is TGTGCCAGCGGGGGGCTTCCCCGCGAGACCCAGTACTTC.

The chain recombines TRBV5-6 with TRBJ2-5; TRBD2 matches at 11 bases. The CDR3 runs to 15 residues. Trimming cost V 5 bases and J 7 bases; bases outside gene matches: 10. Germline V CDR1 and CDR2: SGHDT, YYEEEE. The CDR3 here is CASSSGLAGLGTQYF. The CDR3 DNA reads TGTGCCAGCAGTTCTGGACTAGCGGGCTTGGGGACCCAGTACTTC.

The chain recombines TRBV11-2 with TRBJ2-3; the D gene is possibly TRBD1 (5 bases). CDR3 length: 14 amino acids. Germline V lookup: CDR1 SGHAT, CDR2 FQNNGV. The V end lost 2 bases, the J end lost 5 bases, and 11 bases lay between the germline ends. Written as DNA, the CDR3 is TGTGCCAGCAGCTTATATGTGGGGCGAGATACGCAGTATTTT. Protein product: CASSLYVGRDTQYF.